This T cell receptor (beta chain) was obtained from a study of blood T cells in healthy people across ages. Study conclusions and caveats: Possibly confounding the expanded clonotype changes was the fact that donor CMV status was unknown.

PCR was performed a second time for about 7 to 12 cycles using a sample-barcoded 5' primer and a J-beta primer mix. Each of the cDNA molecules was tagged by a template-switch adaptor with 12 random nucleotides. TCRdb processed the 5' RACE reads anew with MiXCR; each CDR3 protein has one entry. The table records hundreds of thousands of distinct CDR3 sequences, 52% of them present only once. This clonotype has more than one count but fewer than ten. The antigen is unknown. Between the trimmed V and J ends, which lost 3 bases and 3 bases, there was a span of 9 bases. The CDR3 runs to 14 residues. Per the germline V gene, CDR1 is SGHTA and CDR2 is FQGNSA. The sample providers were healthy Caucasian people from Russia, aged about 6 to 90.

Sequenced sample: blood. V usage is TRBV7-2 and J usage is TRBJ1-5; D perhaps matches TRBD1 (5 bases). This clonotype was obtained from an elderly woman in good health. CDR3 sequence reads: CASSFRRDNQPQHF. CDR3 DNA: TGTGCCAGCAGCTTCCGCAGGGACAATCAGCCCCAGCATTTT.